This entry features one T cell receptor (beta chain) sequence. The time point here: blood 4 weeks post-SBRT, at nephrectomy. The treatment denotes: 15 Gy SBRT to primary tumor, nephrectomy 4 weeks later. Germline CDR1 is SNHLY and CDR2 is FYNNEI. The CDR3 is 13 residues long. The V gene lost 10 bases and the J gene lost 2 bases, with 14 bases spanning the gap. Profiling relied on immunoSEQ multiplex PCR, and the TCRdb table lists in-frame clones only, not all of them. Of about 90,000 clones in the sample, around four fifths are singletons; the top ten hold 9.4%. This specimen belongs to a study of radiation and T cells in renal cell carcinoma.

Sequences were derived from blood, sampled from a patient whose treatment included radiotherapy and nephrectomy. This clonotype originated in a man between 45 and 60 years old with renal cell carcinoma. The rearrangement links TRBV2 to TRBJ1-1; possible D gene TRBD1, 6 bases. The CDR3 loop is CATKKGENTEAFF. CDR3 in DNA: TGTGCCACCAAGAAGGGGGAAAACACTGAAGCTTTCTTT.